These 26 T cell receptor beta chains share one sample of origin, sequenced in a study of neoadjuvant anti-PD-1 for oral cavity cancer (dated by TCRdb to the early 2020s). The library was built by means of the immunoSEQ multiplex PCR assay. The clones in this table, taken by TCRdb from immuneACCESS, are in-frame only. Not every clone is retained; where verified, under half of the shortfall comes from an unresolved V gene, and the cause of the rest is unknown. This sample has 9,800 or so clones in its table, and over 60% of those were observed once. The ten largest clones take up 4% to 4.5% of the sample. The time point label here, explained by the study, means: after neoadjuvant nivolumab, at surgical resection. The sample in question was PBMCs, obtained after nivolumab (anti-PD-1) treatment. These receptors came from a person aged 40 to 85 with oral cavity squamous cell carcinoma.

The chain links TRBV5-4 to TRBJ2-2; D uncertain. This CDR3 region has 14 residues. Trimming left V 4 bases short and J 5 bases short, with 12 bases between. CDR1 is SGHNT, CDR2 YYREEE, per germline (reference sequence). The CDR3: CASSQITRTGELFF. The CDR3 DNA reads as TGTGCCAGCAGCCAAATAACCCGGACCGGGGAGCTGTTTTTT. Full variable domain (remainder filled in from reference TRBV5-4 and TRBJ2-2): ETGVTQSPTHLIKTRGQQVTLRCSSQSGHNTVSWYQQALGQGPQFIFQYYREEENGRGNFPPRFSGLQFPNYSSELNVNALELDDSALYLCASSQITRTGELFFGEGSRLTVL.

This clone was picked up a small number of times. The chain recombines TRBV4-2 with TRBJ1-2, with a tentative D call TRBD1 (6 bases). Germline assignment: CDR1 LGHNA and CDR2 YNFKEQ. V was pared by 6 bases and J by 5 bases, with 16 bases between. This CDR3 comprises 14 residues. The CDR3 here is CASSTGKSLYGYTF. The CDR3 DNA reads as TGTGCCAGCAGTACAGGGAAGTCGCTTTATGGCTACACCTTC.

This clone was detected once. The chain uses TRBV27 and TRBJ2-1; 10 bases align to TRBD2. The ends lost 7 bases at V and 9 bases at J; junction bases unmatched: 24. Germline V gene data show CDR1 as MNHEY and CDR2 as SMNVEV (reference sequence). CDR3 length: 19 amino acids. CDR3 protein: CASMASGRFREAIQGEQFF. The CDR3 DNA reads TGTGCCAGCATGGCTAGCGGGAGATTCCGAGAGGCGATCCAGGGTGAGCAGTTCTTC.

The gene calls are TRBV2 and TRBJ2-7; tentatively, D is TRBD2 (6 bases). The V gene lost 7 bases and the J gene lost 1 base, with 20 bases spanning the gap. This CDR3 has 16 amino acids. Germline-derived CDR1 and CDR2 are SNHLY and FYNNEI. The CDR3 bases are TGTGCCAGCACCTTCCTACTAGTGGGGGGTTCCTACGAGCAGTACTTC. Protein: CASTFLLVGGSYEQYF.

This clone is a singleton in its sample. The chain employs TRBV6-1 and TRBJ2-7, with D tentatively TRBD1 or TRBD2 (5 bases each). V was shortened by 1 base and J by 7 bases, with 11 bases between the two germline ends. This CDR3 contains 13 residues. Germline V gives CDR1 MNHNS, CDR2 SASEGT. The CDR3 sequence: CASSEGTREEQYF. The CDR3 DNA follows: TGTGCCAGCAGTGAAGGGACAAGGGAGGAGCAGTACTTC.

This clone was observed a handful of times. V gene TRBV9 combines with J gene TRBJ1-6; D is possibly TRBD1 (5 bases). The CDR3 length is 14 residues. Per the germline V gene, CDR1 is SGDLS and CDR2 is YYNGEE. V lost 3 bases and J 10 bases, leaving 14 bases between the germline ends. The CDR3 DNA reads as TGTGCCAGCAGCGGGAGGGGAAAGGGATCACCCCTCCACTTT. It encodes CASSGRGKGSPLHF.

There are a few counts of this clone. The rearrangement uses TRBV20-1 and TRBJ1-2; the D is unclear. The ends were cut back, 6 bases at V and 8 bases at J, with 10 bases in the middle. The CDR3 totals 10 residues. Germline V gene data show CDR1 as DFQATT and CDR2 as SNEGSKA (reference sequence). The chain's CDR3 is CSAPGGGYTF. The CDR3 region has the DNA TGCAGTGCCCCGGGAGGGGGCTACACCTTC.

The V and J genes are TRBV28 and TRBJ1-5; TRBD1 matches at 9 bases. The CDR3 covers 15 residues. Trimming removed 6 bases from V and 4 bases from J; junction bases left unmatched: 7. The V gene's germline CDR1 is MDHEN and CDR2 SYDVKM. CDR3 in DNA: TGTGCCAGCAGGAGACTGGGACAGGGAAATCAGCCCCAGCATTTT. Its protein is CASRRLGQGNQPQHF.

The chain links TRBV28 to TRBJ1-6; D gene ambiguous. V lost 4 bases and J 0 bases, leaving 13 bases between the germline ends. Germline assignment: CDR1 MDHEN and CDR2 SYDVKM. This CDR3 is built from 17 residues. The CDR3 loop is CASSSDVSSSYNSPLHF. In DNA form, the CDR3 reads TGTGCCAGCAGTTCTGATGTATCGAGCTCCTATAATTCACCCCTCCACTTT. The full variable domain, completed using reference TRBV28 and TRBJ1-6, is DVKVTQSSRYLVKRTGEKVFLECVQDMDHENMFWYRQDPGLGLRLIYFSYDVKMKEKGDIPEGYSVSREKKERFSLILESASTNQTSMYLCASSSDVSSSYNSPLHFGNGTRLTVT.

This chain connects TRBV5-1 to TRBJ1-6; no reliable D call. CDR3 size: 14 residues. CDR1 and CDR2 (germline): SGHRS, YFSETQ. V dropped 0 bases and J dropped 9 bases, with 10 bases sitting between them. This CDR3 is CASSLDGTTSPLHF. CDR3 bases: TGCGCCAGCAGCTTGGACGGCACGACTTCACCCCTCCACTTT.

CDR3 coding DNA: TGTGCCAGCAGCTTACCCGGGACAGGGATCTCCTACGAGCAGTACTTC. This gives the protein CASSLPGTGISYEQYF. This rearrangement joins TRBV7-9 to TRBJ2-7; TRBD1 matches 9 bases. Per the germline V gene, CDR1 is SEHNR and CDR2 is FQNEAQ (reference sequence). The CDR3 spans 16 residues. V dropped 2 bases and J dropped 0; count of bases not matched to a gene: 5. The full variable domain, completed using reference TRBV7-9 and TRBJ2-7, is DTGVSQNPRHKITKRGQNVTFRCDPISEHNRLYWYRQTLGQGPEFLTYFQNEAQLEKSRLLSDRFSAERPKGSFSTLEIQRTEQGDSAMYLCASSLPGTGISYEQYFGPGTRLTVT.

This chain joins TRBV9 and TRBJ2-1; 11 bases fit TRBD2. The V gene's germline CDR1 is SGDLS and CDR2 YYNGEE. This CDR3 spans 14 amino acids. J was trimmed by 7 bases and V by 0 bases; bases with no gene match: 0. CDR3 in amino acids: CASSVGTSGNEQFF. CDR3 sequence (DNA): TGTGCCAGCAGCGTAGGGACTAGCGGGAATGAGCAGTTCTTC.

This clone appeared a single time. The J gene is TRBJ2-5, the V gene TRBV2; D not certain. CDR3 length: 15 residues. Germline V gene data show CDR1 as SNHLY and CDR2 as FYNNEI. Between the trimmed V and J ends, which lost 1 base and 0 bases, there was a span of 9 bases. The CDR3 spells CASSEEVSYQETQYF. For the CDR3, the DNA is TGTGCCAGCAGTGAAGAGGTGTCGTACCAAGAGACCCAGTACTTC.

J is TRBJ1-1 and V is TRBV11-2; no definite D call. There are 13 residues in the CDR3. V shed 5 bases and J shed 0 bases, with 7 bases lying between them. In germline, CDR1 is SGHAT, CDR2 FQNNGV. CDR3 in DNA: TGTGCCAGCAGCATTGGTTTGAACACTGAAGCTTTCTTT. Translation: CASSIGLNTEAFF.

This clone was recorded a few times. The CDR3 bases are TGCGCCACCGGGGGGGGAGGCGGCAATCAGCCCCAGCATTTT. Translated: CATGGGGGNQPQHF. This rearrangement joins TRBV10-2 to TRBJ1-5, with a weak D call TRBD1 (5 bases). V lost 10 bases, J lost 2 bases, and 15 bases lay in between. The CDR3 has 14 residues. Germline-derived CDR1 and CDR2 are WSHSY and SAAADI.

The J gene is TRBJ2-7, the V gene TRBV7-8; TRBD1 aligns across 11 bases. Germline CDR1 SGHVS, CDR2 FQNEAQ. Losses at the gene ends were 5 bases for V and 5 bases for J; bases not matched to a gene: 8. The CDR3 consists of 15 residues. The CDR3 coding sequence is TGTGCCAGCAGCCCGAGGGACAGGGGGATCAACGAGCAGTACTTC. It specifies CASSPRDRGINEQYF.

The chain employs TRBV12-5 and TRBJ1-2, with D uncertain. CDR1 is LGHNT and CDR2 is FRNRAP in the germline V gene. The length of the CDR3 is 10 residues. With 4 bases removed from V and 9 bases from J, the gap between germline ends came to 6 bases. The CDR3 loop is CASGSERYTF. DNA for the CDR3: TGTGCTAGTGGTTCCGAGCGCTACACCTTC.

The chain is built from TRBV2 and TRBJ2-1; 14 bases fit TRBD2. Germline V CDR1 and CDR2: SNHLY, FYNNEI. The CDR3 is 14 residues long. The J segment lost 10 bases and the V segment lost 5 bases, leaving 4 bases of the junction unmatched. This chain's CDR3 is CASSRLAGGREQFF. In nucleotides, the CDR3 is TGTGCCAGCAGTCGACTAGCGGGAGGGCGGGAGCAGTTCTTC.

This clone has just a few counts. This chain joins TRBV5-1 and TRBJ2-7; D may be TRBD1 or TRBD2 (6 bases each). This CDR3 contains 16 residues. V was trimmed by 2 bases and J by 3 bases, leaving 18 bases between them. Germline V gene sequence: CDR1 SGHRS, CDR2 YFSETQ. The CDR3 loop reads CASSFFMSGGSYEQYF. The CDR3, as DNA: TGCGCCAGCAGCTTTTTCATGTCCGGGGGCAGCTACGAGCAGTACTTC.

CDR3 bases: TGCGCCAGCAGCGTCCTCCGCTCCGGGAGCGAGCAGTACTTC. It yields the protein CASSVLRSGSEQYF. The V and J genes are TRBV5-1 and TRBJ2-7; D possibly corresponds to TRBD2 (6 bases). Trimming stripped 4 bases from V and 6 bases from J, with 17 bases between. Germline lookup yields CDR1 SGHRS and CDR2 YFSETQ. This CDR3 region has 14 residues.

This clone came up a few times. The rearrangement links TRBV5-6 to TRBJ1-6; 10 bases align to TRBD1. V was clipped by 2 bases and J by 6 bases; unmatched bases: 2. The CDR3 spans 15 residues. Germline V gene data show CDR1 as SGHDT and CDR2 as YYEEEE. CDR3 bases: TGTGCCAGCAGCTTTGGACAGGGGGTTAATTCACCCCTCCACTTT. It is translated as CASSFGQGVNSPLHF.

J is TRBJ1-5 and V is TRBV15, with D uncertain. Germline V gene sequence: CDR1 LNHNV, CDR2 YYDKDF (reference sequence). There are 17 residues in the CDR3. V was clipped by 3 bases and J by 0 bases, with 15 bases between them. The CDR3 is CATSSKRQVNSNQPQHF. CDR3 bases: TGTGCCACCAGCAGCAAAAGGCAGGTGAATAGCAATCAGCCCCAGCATTTT.

The CDR3 here is CASSPDRVGSNQPQHF. CDR3 bases: TGTGCCAGCAGCCCCGACAGGGTCGGGAGCAATCAGCCCCAGCATTTT. The rearrangement links TRBV2 to TRBJ1-5; TRBD1 matches at 7 bases. The germline V gene encodes CDR1 SNHLY and CDR2 FYNNEI. V lost 6 bases, J lost 1 base, and 9 bases stayed unmatched. There are 16 residues in the CDR3.

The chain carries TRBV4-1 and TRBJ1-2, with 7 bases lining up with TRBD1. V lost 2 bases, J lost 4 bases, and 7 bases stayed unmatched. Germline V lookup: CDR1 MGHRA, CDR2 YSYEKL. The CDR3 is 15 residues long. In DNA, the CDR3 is TGCGCCAGCAGCCAATCAGGGGGAGACTTCTATGGCTACACCTTC. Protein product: CASSQSGGDFYGYTF.

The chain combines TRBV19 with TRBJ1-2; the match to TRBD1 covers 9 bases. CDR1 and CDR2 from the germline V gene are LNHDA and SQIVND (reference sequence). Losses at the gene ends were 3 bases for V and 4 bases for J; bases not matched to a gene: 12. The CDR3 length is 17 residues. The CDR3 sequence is CASSITGQGPQGYGYTF. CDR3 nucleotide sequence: TGTGCCAGTAGTATCACCGGACAGGGGCCGCAAGGCTATGGCTACACCTTC.

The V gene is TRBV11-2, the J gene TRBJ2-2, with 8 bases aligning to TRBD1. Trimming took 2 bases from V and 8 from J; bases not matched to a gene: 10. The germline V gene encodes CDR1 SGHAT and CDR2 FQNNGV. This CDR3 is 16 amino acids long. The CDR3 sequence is CASSLRQGTRLGELFF. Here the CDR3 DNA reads TGTGCCAGCAGCTTAAGACAGGGGACGAGATTAGGGGAGCTGTTTTTT.